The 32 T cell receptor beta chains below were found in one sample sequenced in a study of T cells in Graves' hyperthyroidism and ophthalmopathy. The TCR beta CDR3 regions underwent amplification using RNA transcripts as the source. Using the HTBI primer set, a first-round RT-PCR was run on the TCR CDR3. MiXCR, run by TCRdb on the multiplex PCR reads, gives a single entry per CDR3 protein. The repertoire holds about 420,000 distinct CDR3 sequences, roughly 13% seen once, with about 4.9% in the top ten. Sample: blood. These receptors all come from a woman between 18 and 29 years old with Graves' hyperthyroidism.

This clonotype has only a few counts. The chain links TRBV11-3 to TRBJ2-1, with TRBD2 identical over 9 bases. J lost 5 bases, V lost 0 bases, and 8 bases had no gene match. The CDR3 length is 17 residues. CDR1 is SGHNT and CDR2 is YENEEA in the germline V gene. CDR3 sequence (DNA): TGTGCCAGCAGCTTAGATCCCCCGGGACTAGCAGACAATGAGCAGTTCTTC. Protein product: CASSLDPPGLADNEQFF.

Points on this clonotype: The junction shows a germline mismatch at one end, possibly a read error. The CDR3 bases are TGTGCCAGCGGTTTGTCCAGGGGTGGCTACACCTTC. Translating gives CASGLSRGGYTF. This sequence joins TRBV28 and TRBJ1-2, with D maybe TRBD1 (6 bases). CDR1 and CDR2 (germline): MDHEN, SYDVKM. The CDR3 consists of 12 residues.

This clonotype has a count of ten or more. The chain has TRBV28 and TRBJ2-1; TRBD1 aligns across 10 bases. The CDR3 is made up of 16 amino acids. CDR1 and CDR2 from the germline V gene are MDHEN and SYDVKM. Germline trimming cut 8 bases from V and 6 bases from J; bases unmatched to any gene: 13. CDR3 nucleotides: TGTGCCAGCTATACCCCAGGGGGACAGGGGAGCAATGAGCAGTTCTTC. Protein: CASYTPGGQGSNEQFF.

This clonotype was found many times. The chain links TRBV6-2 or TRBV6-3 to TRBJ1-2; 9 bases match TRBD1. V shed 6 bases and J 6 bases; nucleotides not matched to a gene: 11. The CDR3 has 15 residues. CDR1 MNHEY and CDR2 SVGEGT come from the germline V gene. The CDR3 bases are TGTGCCAGCAGCTACCCTCGGACAGGGGCGGATGGCTACACCTTC. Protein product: CASSYPRTGADGYTF.

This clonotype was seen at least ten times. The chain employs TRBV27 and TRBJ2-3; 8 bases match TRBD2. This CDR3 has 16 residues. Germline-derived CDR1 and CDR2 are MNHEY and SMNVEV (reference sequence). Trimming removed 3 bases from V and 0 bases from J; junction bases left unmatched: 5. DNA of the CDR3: TGTGCCAGCAGTTTTCTGGGACTAGGGAGCACAGATACGCAGTATTTT. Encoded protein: CASSFLGLGSTDTQYF.

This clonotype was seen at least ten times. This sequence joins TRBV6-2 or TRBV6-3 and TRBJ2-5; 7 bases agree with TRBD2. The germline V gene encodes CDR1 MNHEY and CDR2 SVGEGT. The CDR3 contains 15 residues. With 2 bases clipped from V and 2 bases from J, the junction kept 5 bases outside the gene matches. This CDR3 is CASSYPRRGQETQYF. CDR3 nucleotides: TGTGCCAGCAGTTACCCACGGCGGGGGCAAGAGACCCAGTACTTC.

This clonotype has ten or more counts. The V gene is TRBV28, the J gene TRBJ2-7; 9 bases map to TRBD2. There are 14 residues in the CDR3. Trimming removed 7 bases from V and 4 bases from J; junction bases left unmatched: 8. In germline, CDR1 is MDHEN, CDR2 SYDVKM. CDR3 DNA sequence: TGTGCCAGCAAAATTAGCGGGAGTAGGTACGAGCAGTACTTC. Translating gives CASKISGSRYEQYF.

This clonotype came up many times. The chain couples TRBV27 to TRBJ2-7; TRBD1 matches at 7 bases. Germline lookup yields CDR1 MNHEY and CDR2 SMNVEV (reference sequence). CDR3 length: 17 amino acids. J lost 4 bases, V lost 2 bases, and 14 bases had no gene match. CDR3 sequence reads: CASSLRAPGQSLYEQYF. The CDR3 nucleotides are TGTGCCAGCAGTTTAAGAGCACCGGGACAGTCTTTATACGAGCAGTACTTC.

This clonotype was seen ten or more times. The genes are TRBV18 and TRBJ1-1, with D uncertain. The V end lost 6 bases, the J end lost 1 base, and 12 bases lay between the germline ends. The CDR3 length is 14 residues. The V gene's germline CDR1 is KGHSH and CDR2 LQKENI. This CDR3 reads CASSSKGQNTEAFF. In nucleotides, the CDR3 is TGTGCCAGCTCCAGTAAGGGTCAGAACACTGAAGCTTTCTTT.

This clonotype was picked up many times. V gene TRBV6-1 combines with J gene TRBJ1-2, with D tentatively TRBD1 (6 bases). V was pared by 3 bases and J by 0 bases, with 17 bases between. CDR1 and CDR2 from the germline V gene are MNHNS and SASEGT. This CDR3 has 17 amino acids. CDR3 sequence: CASSEATGPPTNYGYTF. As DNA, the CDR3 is TGTGCCAGCAGTGAGGCGACAGGCCCACCGACTAACTATGGCTACACCTTC.

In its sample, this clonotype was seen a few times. CDR3: CSARDSERRVYEQYF. The CDR3 DNA follows: TGCAGTGCTAGAGATTCCGAGAGGCGGGTCTACGAGCAGTACTTC. V and J are TRBV20-1 and TRBJ2-7, with D perhaps TRBD2 (5 bases). Per the germline V gene, CDR1 is DFQATT and CDR2 is SNEGSKA (reference sequence). The CDR3 spans 15 residues. V was trimmed by 0 bases and J by 3 bases, leaving 15 bases between them.

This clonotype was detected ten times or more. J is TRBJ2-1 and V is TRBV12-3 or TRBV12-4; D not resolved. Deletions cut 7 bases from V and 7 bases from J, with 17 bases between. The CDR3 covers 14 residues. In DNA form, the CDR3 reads TGTGCCAGCACGCCTTCCAGGTTGAAGAATGAGCAGTTCTTC. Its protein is CASTPSRLKNEQFF.

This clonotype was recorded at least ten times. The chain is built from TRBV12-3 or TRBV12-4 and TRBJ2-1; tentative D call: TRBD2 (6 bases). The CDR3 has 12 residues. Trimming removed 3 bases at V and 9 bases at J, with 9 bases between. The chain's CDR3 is CASSFSGGEQFF. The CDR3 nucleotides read TGTGCCAGCAGTTTTAGCGGTGGTGAGCAGTTCTTC.

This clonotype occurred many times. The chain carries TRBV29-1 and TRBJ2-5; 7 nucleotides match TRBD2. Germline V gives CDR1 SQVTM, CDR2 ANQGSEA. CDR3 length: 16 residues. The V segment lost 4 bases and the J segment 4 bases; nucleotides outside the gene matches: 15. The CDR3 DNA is TGCAGCGTTGGAGGACTAGAAATGAAGGAAGGAGAGACCCAGTACTTC. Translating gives CSVGGLEMKEGETQYF.

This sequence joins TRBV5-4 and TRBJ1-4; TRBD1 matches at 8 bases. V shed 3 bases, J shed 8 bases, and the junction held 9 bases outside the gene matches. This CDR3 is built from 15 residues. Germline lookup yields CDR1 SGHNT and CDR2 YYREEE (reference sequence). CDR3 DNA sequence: TGTGCCAGCAGCTCCCCAGGACAGGGAGGCGAAAAACTGTTTTTT. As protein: CASSSPGQGGEKLFF.

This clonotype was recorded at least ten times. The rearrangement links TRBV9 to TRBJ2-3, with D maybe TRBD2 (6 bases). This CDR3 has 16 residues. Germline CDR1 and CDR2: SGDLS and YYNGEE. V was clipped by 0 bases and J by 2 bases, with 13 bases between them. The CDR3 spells CASSVVDSGNTDTQYF. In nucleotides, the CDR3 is TGTGCCAGCAGCGTAGTCGATAGCGGCAACACAGATACGCAGTATTTT.

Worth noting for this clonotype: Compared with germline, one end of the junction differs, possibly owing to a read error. DNA of the CDR3: TGCAGTGCTAGAGGTCTAGCGGACCCCACCGGGGAACTGTTTTTT. Its protein product is CSARGLADPTGELFF. J is TRBJ2-2 and V is TRBV20-1, with 7 bases lining up with TRBD2. The CDR3 extends over 15 amino acids. Germline V CDR1 and CDR2: DFQATT, SNEGSKA (reference sequence).

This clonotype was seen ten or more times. The CDR3 region is CASSPSFSGRGGELFF. The CDR3 region has the DNA TGTGCCAGCAGCCCGTCCTTTAGCGGGAGGGGCGGGGAGCTGTTTTTT. The chain recombines TRBV11-2 with TRBJ2-2; TRBD2 agrees at 11 bases. Trimming at V came to 5 bases and at J to 7 bases, leaving 9 bases not matched to a gene. The germline gives CDR1 SGHAT, CDR2 FQNNGV. The CDR3 loop spans 16 amino acids.

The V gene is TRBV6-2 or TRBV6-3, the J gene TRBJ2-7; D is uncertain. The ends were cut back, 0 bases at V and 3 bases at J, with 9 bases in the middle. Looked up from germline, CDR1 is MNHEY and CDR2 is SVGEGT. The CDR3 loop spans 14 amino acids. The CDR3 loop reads CASSYSHSGYEQYF. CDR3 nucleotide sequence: TGTGCCAGCAGTTACTCACATTCGGGCTACGAGCAGTACTTC.

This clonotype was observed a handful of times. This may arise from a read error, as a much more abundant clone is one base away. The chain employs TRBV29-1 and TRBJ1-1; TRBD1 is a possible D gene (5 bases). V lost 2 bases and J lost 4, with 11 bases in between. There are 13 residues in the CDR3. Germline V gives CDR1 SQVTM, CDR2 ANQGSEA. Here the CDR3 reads CSVERQMSTEAFF. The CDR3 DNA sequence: TGCAGCGTTGAAAGACAGATGAGCACTGAAGCTTTCTTT.

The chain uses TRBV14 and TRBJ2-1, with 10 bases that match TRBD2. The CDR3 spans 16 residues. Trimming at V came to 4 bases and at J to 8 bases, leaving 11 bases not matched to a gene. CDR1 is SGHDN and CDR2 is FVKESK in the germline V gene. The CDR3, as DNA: TGTGCCAGCAGCCCTAGCGGGAGAGGTAATCTCTATGAGCAGTTCTTC. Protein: CASSPSGRGNLYEQFF.

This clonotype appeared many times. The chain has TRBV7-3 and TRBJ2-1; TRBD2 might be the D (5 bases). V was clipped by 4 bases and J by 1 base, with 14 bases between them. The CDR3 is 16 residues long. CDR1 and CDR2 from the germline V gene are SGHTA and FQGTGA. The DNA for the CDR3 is TGTGCCAGCAGCTCCCATCGGACTCATTCCTACAATGAGCAGTTCTTC. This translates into CASSSHRTHSYNEQFF.

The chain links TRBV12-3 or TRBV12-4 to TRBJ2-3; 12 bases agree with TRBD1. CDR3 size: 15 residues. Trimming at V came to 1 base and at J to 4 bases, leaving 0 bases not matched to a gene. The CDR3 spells CASSLGDRGPDTQYF. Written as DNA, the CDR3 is TGTGCCAGCAGTTTAGGGGACAGGGGGCCAGATACGCAGTATTTT.

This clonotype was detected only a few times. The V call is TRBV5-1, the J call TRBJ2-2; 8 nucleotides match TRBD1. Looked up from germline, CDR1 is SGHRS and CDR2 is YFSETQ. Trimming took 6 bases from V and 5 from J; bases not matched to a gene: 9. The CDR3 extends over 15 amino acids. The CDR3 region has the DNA TGCGCCAGCACCGTACAGGGGGAGTTGACCGGGGAGCTGTTTTTT. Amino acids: CASTVQGELTGELFF. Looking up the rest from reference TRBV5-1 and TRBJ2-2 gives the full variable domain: KAGVTQTPRYLIKTRGQQVTLSCSPISGHRSVSWYQQTPGQGLQFLFEYFSETQRNKGNFPGRFSGRQFSNSRSEMNVSTLELGDSALYLCASTVQGELTGELFFGEGSRLTVL.

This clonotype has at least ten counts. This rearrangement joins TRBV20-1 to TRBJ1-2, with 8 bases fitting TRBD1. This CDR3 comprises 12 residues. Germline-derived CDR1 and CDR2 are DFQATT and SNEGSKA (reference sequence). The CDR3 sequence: CRPVGQGSGYTF. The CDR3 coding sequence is TGCAGGCCCGTAGGACAGGGATCTGGCTACACCTTC.

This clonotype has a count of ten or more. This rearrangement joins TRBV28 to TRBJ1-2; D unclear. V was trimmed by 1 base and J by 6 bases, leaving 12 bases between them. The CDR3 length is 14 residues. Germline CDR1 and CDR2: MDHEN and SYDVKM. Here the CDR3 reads CASSLLSRAHGYTF. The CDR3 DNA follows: TGTGCCAGCAGTTTATTATCGCGGGCCCATGGCTACACCTTC.

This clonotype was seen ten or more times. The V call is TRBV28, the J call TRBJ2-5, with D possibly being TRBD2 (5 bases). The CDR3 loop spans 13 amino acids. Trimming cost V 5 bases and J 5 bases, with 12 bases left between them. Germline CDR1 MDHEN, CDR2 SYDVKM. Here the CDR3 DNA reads TGTGCCAGCAGTAAACTAGTGTCGGAGACCCAGTACTTC. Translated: CASSKLVSETQYF.

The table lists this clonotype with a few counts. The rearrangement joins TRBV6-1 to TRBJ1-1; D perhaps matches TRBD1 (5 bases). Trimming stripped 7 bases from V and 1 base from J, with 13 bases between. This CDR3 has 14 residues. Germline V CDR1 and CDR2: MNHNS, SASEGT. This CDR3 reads CASTKLGGNTEAFF. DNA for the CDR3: TGTGCCAGCACCAAGTTGGGGGGGAACACTGAAGCTTTCTTT.

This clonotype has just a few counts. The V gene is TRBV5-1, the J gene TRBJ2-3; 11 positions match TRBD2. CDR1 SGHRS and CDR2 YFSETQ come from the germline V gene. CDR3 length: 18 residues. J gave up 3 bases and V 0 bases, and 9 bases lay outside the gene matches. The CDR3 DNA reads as TGCGCCAGCAGCTTGGTTAGCGGGAGGGCCCGAGGTACAGATACGCAGTATTTT. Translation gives CASSLVSGRARGTDTQYF.

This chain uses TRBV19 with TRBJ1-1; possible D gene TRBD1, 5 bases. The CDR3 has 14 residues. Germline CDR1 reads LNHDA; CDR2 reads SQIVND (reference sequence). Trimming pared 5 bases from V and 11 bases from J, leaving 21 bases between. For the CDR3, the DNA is TGTGCCAGTAGTGCAGGTCGATGGGGGGTCGCGGCTTTCTTT. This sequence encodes CASSAGRWGVAAFF.

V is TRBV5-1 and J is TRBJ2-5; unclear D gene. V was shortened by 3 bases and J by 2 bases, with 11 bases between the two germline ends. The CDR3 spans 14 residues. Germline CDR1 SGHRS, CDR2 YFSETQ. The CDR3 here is CASSSDVLQETQYF. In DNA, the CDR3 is TGCGCCAGCAGCTCGGACGTGCTACAAGAGACCCAGTACTTC.

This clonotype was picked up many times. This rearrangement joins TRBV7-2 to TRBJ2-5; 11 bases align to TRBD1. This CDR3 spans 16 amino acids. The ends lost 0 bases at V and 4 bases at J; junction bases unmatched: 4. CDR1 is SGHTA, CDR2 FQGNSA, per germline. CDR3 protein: CASSLAGQGVGETQYF. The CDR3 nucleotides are TGTGCCAGCAGCTTAGCGGGACAGGGGGTTGGAGAGACCCAGTACTTC. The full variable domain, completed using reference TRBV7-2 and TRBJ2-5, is GAGVSQSPSNKVTEKGKDVELRCDPISGHTALYWYRQSLGQGLEFLIYFQGNSAPDKSGLPSDRFSAERTGGSVSTLTIQRTQQEDSAVYLCASSLAGQGVGETQYFGPGTRLLVL.